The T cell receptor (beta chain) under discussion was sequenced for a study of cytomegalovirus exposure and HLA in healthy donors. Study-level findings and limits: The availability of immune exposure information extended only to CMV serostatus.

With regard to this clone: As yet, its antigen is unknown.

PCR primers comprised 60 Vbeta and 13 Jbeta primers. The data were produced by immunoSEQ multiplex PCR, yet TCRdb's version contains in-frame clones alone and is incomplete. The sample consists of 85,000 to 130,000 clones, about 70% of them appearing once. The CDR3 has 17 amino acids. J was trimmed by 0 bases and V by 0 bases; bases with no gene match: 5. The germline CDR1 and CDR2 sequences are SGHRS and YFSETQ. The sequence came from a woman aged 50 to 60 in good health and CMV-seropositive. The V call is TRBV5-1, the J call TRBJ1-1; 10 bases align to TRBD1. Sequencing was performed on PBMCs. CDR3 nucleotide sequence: TGCGCCAGCAGCTTGGGACAGGGGGCCTTCATGAACACTGAAGCTTTCTTT. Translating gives CASSLGQGAFMNTEAFF.